This TCR beta chain derives from a study of blood T cell repertoires in COVID-19. Study at large: Sources were T cells, B-cell-depleted T cells, or PBMCs; the material itself was cDNA or gDNA.

TCRdb keeps only in-frame clones here, not all; method: immunoSEQ multiplex PCR. The sample records approximately 64,000 clones, roughly 88% being singletons. The CDR3 loop spans 13 amino acids. Germline CDR1 is SEHNR and CDR2 is FQNEAQ (reference sequence). Trimming at V came to 8 bases and at J to 3 bases, leaving 3 bases not matched to a gene. This TCR came from a woman aged 55-75 years with COVID-19, enrolled during active disease. This chain links TRBV7-9 with TRBJ1-1; 10 positions agree with TRBD1. Material: peripheral blood. CDR3 protein: CASGGQGDTEAFF. The CDR3 DNA sequence: TGTGCCAGCGGCGGACAGGGGGACACTGAAGCTTTCTTT.